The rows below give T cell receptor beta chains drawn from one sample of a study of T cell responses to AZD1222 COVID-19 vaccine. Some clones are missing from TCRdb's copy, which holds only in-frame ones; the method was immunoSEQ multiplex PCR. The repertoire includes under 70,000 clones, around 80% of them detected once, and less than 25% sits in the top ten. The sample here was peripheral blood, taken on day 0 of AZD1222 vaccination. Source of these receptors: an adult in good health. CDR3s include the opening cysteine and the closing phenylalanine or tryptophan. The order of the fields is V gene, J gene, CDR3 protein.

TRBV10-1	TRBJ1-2	CASPGGLRGLNYGYTF
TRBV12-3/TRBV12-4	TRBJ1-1	CASRYSAVGEAFF
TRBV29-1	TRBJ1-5	CSVGGANQPQHF
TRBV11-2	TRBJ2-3	CASSLEGVWDTQYF
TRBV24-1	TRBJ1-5	CATSDLMNQPQHF
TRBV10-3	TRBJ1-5	CAIRSGSSNQPQHF
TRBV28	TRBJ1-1	CAIPGVGNTEAFF
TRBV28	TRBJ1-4	CASSSPGGTNEKLFF
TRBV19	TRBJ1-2	CASRDGTNYGYTF
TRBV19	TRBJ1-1	CASSSRLQGTEAFF
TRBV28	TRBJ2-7	CASSLRQGTYEQYF
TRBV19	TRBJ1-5	CASSIPQGNQPQHF
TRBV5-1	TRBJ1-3	CASSLAGGTGNTIYF
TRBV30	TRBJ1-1	CAWSVQRNTEAFF
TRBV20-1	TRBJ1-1	CSARDIQGSFF